This is a list of T cell receptor beta chains from one sample in a study of T cell responses to AZD1222 COVID-19 vaccine. The data were produced by immunoSEQ multiplex PCR, yet TCRdb's version contains in-frame clones alone and is incomplete. The sample lists some 200,000 clones, just over 90% occurring once. The sample here was peripheral blood, taken on day 0 of AZD1222 vaccination. The receptors come from an adult in good health. CDR3s include the opening cysteine and the closing phenylalanine or tryptophan. D genes are given only for firm matches. Clone size is not always given. Where it is, it says once, few, many or a class for expanded clones.

clone_size: -
d_call: TRBD1
v_call: TRBV3-1/TRBV3-2
j_call: TRBJ1-6
cdr3_nt: TGTGCCAGCAGCCAAGATGAGGGGGCTCTACGCAATTCACCCCTCCACTTT
cdr3_aa: CASSQDEGALRNSPLHF

clone_size: -
d_call: TRBD1
v_call: TRBV19
j_call: TRBJ2-1
cdr3_nt: TGTGCCAGTAGTATACCCCGGTACAGGGGGCTCTACAATGAGCAGTTCTTC
cdr3_aa: CASSIPRYRGLYNEQFF

clone_size: -
d_call: -
v_call: TRBV7-9
j_call: TRBJ1-1
cdr3_nt: TGTGCCAGCAGCCAACCACGGACTGAAGCTTTCTTT
cdr3_aa: CASSQPRTEAFF

clone_size: -
d_call: -
v_call: TRBV30
j_call: TRBJ2-3
cdr3_nt: TGTGCCTGGGTTCCAAGATCCACAGATACGCAGTATTTT
cdr3_aa: CAWVPRSTDTQYF

clone_size: -
d_call: TRBD1
v_call: TRBV6-5
j_call: TRBJ2-7
cdr3_nt: TGTGCCAGCAGGGACAGGGGATACCCTTCCTACGAGCAGTACTTC
cdr3_aa: CASRDRGYPSYEQYF

clone_size: -
d_call: -
v_call: TRBV11-2
j_call: TRBJ1-4
cdr3_nt: TGTGCCAGCAGCCCTCGTCCGGGATTCACTAATGAAAAACTGTTTTTT
cdr3_aa: CASSPRPGFTNEKLFF

clone_size: -
d_call: -
v_call: TRBV5-4
j_call: TRBJ1-2
cdr3_nt: TGTGCCAGCAGCTTCGGCGGAACTAACTATGGCTACACCTTC
cdr3_aa: CASSFGGTNYGYTF

clone_size: -
d_call: TRBD1
v_call: TRBV19
j_call: TRBJ1-5
cdr3_nt: TGTGCCAGTACCCCTCGGACAGGGAGATTTGATCAGCCCCAGCATTTT
cdr3_aa: CASTPRTGRFDQPQHF

clone_size: -
d_call: -
v_call: TRBV5-4
j_call: TRBJ2-3
cdr3_nt: TGTGCCAGCAGATCATTCACAGATACGCAGTATTTT
cdr3_aa: CASRSFTDTQYF

clone_size: -
d_call: -
v_call: TRBV4-2
j_call: TRBJ2-2
cdr3_nt: TGTGCCAGCAGTAACATGGGGGAGCTGTTTTTT
cdr3_aa: CASSNMGELFF

clone_size: -
d_call: TRBD2
v_call: TRBV5-5
j_call: TRBJ2-2
cdr3_nt: TGTGCCAGCAGCTTGGGACCGGGGGGAACCGGGGAGCTGTTTTTT
cdr3_aa: CASSLGPGGTGELFF

clone_size: -
d_call: TRBD1
v_call: TRBV6-5
j_call: TRBJ2-7
cdr3_nt: TGTGCCAGCAGGGGACAGGGTTTGTGGGGTGAGCAGTACTTC
cdr3_aa: CASRGQGLWGEQYF

clone_size: -
d_call: -
v_call: TRBV29-1
j_call: TRBJ2-1
cdr3_nt: TGCAGCACCCTCTTTTTGGCTTACAATGAGCAGTTCTTC
cdr3_aa: CSTLFLAYNEQFF

clone_size: -
d_call: TRBD1
v_call: TRBV6-1
j_call: TRBJ2-2
cdr3_nt: TGTGCCAGCAGTGAGGACAGGCGGGAGCTGTTTTTT
cdr3_aa: CASSEDRRELFF

clone_size: -
d_call: -
v_call: TRBV15
j_call: TRBJ2-2
cdr3_nt: TGTGCCACCAGCAGAGAATTGGGCACCGGGGAGCTGTTTTTT
cdr3_aa: CATSRELGTGELFF

clone_size: -
d_call: -
v_call: TRBV10-3
j_call: TRBJ2-7
cdr3_nt: TGTGCCATCAGTGAGTCGGGGGGCCCCTACGAGCAGTACTTC
cdr3_aa: CAISESGGPYEQYF

clone_size: -
d_call: -
v_call: TRBV20-1
j_call: TRBJ1-1
cdr3_nt: TGCAGTGCTACTCATACCTCTGAAGCTTTCTTT
cdr3_aa: CSATHTSEAFF

clone_size: -
d_call: -
v_call: TRBV18
j_call: TRBJ2-2
cdr3_nt: TGTGCCAGCTCACCAGGTGCTACCGGGGAGCTGTTTTTT
cdr3_aa: CASSPGATGELFF

clone_size: -
d_call: -
v_call: TRBV12-3/TRBV12-4
j_call: TRBJ1-2
cdr3_nt: TGTGCCAGCAGTACCGGGCCAGGCTATGGCTACACCTTC
cdr3_aa: CASSTGPGYGYTF

clone_size: -
d_call: -
v_call: TRBV27
j_call: TRBJ2-1
cdr3_nt: TGTGCCAGCAAGAGGTCCAATGAGCAGTTCTTC
cdr3_aa: CASKRSNEQFF

clone_size: -
d_call: -
v_call: TRBV10-3
j_call: TRBJ1-1
cdr3_nt: TGTGCCATCAGGGGGAACAGATTGAACACTGAAGCTTTCTTT
cdr3_aa: CAIRGNRLNTEAFF

clone_size: once
d_call: -
v_call: TRBV5-1
j_call: TRBJ1-1
cdr3_nt: TGCGCCAGCAGCTTGGTTGGAGTGAACACTGAAGCTTTCTTT
cdr3_aa: CASSLVGVNTEAFF

clone_size: -
d_call: TRBD2
v_call: TRBV7-9
j_call: TRBJ2-1
cdr3_nt: TGTGCCAGCAGCCCAAGCGGGGGGCAAGGCAATGAGCAGTTCTTC
cdr3_aa: CASSPSGGQGNEQFF

clone_size: -
d_call: TRBD1
v_call: TRBV6-5
j_call: TRBJ1-1
cdr3_nt: TGTGCCAGCAGCCCGGACAGGGGGCTCAACACTGAAGCTTTCTTT
cdr3_aa: CASSPDRGLNTEAFF

clone_size: -
d_call: -
v_call: TRBV7-9
j_call: TRBJ1-4
cdr3_nt: TGTGCCAGCTTAGGGGGAACTAATGAAAAACTGTTTTTT
cdr3_aa: CASLGGTNEKLFF

clone_size: -
d_call: TRBD1
v_call: TRBV7-9
j_call: TRBJ1-2
cdr3_nt: TGTGCCAGCGTACAAAATTGGGACAGCCGCTATGGCTACACCTTC
cdr3_aa: CASVQNWDSRYGYTF

clone_size: -
d_call: -
v_call: TRBV15
j_call: TRBJ1-1
cdr3_nt: TGTGCCACCAGCATAGGGACCGGGAGGCGCACTGAAGCTTTCTTT
cdr3_aa: CATSIGTGRRTEAFF

clone_size: -
d_call: -
v_call: TRBV6-5
j_call: TRBJ1-1
cdr3_nt: TGTGCCAGCAGTTTCGGAGGGGACACTGAAGCTTTCTTT
cdr3_aa: CASSFGGDTEAFF

clone_size: -
d_call: -
v_call: TRBV19
j_call: TRBJ2-5
cdr3_nt: TGTGCCAGTAGTCCTTACGGGAAGACGGCTATACAAGAGACCCAGTACTTC
cdr3_aa: CASSPYGKTAIQETQYF

clone_size: -
d_call: -
v_call: TRBV5-1
j_call: TRBJ1-1
cdr3_nt: TGCGCCAGCAGCTTGGTCCTGGGGGCTGATACTGAAGCTTTCTTT
cdr3_aa: CASSLVLGADTEAFF

clone_size: -
d_call: -
v_call: TRBV3-1/TRBV3-2
j_call: TRBJ2-3
cdr3_nt: TGTGCCAGCAGCCTTTTAGATACGCAGTATTTT
cdr3_aa: CASSLLDTQYF

clone_size: -
d_call: -
v_call: TRBV27
j_call: TRBJ2-7
cdr3_nt: TGTGCCAGCAGTTTAAACGGCTGGGGCGAGCAGTACTTC
cdr3_aa: CASSLNGWGEQYF

clone_size: -
d_call: -
v_call: TRBV7-9
j_call: TRBJ2-6
cdr3_nt: TGTGCCAGCAGCTTAGCTGGGGCCAACGTCCTGACTTTC
cdr3_aa: CASSLAGANVLTF

clone_size: -
d_call: -
v_call: TRBV11-3
j_call: TRBJ2-7
cdr3_nt: TGTGCCAGCAGCTTAGATTGGCGGAATTCCTACGAGCAGTACTTC
cdr3_aa: CASSLDWRNSYEQYF

clone_size: -
d_call: -
v_call: TRBV10-3
j_call: TRBJ1-5
cdr3_nt: TGTGCCATCAGTAAAGACAGTGGCAATCAGCCCCAGCATTTT
cdr3_aa: CAISKDSGNQPQHF

clone_size: -
d_call: TRBD1
v_call: TRBV19
j_call: TRBJ1-1
cdr3_nt: TGTGCCAGTAGTAGACCGACAGGGGGAACTGAAGCTTTCTTT
cdr3_aa: CASSRPTGGTEAFF

clone_size: -
d_call: -
v_call: TRBV7-2
j_call: TRBJ1-3
cdr3_nt: TGTGCCAGCAGCTTAACACAGGCTGGAAACACCATATATTTT
cdr3_aa: CASSLTQAGNTIYF

clone_size: -
d_call: -
v_call: TRBV6-1
j_call: TRBJ1-5
cdr3_nt: TGTGCCAGCAGTGAGGTTCAGGGCCAGCCCCAGCATTTT
cdr3_aa: CASSEVQGQPQHF

clone_size: -
d_call: TRBD2
v_call: TRBV5-1
j_call: TRBJ2-3
cdr3_nt: TGCGCCAGCAGCTCGAACCCGGGACTAGCGGCCCTCGGGAAGTATTTT
cdr3_aa: CASSSNPGLAALGKYF

clone_size: few
d_call: TRBD2
v_call: TRBV7-6
j_call: TRBJ2-1
cdr3_nt: TGTGCCAGCAGCCCATCTAGCGGGGGTACCTACAATGAGCAGTTCTTC
cdr3_aa: CASSPSSGGTYNEQFF

clone_size: -
d_call: TRBD1
v_call: TRBV9
j_call: TRBJ1-1
cdr3_nt: TGTGCCAGCAGCGGGGCGACAGGGAGAAGATTTGGAGCTTTCTTT
cdr3_aa: CASSGATGRRFGAFF

clone_size: once
d_call: -
v_call: TRBV7-2
j_call: TRBJ1-1
cdr3_nt: TGTGCCAGCAGCCGCCGGGACACTGAAGCTTTCTTT
cdr3_aa: CASSRRDTEAFF